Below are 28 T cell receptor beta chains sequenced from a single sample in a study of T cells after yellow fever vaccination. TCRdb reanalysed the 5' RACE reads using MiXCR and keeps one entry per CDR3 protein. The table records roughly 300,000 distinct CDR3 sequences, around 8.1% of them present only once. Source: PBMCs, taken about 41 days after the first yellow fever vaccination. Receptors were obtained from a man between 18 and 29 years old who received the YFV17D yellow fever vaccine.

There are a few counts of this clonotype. CDR3 DNA sequence: TGTGCCAGCAGTCTTGACAGTTCAACTAATGAAAAACTGTTTTTT. Protein sequence: CASSLDSSTNEKLFF. This chain connects TRBV9 to TRBJ1-4; possibly TRBD1 for D (5 bases). V lost 5 bases and J 0 bases, leaving 11 bases between the germline ends. This CDR3 comprises 15 residues. Germline loops: CDR1 SGDLS, CDR2 YYNGEE.

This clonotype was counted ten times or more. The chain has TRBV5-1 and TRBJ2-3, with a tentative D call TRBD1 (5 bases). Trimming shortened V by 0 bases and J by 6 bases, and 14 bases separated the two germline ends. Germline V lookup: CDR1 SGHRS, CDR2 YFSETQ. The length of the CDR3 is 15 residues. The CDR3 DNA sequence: TGCGCCAGCAGCTTGGAGGGGTGGGGCCGGGATACGCAGTATTTT. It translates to CASSLEGWGRDTQYF. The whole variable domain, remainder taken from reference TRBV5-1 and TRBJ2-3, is KAGVTQTPRYLIKTRGQQVTLSCSPISGHRSVSWYQQTPGQGLQFLFEYFSETQRNKGNFPGRFSGRQFSNSRSEMNVSTLELGDSALYLCASSLEGWGRDTQYFGPGTRLTVL.

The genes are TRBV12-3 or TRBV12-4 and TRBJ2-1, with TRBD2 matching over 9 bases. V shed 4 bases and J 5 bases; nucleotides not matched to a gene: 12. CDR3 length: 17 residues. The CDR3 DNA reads TGTGCCAGCAGTTCGTACTTAAAGCGGGGGGCGAACAATGAGCAGTTCTTC. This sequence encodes CASSSYLKRGANNEQFF.

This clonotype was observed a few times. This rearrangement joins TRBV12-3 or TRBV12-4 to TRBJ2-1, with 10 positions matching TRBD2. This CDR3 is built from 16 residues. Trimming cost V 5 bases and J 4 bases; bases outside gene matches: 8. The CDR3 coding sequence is TGTGCCAGCAGTCCGGAATCTAGCGGGGGATACAATGAGCAGTTCTTC. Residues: CASSPESSGGYNEQFF.

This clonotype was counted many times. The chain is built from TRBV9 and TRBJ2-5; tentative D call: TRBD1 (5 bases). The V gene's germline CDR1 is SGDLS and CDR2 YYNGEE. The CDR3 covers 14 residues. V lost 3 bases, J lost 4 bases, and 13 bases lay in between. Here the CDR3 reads CASSGSGRGETQYF. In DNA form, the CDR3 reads TGTGCCAGCAGCGGAAGTGGAAGGGGAGAGACCCAGTACTTC.

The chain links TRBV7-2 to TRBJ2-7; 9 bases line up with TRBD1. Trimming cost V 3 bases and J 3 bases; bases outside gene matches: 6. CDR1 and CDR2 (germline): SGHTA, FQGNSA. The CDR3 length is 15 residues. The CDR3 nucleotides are TGTGCCAGCAGCTTTGGACAGGGGATCAACTACGAGCAGTACGTC. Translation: CASSFGQGINYEQYV.

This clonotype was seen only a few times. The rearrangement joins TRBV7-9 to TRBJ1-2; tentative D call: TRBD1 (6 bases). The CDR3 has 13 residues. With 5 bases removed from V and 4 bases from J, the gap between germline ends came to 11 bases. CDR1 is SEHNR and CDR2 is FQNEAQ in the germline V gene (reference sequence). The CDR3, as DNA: TGTGCCAGCAGCATCGGGACACTCTATGGCTACACCTTC. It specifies CASSIGTLYGYTF. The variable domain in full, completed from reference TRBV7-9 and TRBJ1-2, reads DTGVSQNPRHKITKRGQNVTFRCDPISEHNRLYWYRQTLGQGPEFLTYFQNEAQLEKSRLLSDRFSAERPKGSFSTLEIQRTEQGDSAMYLCASSIGTLYGYTFGSGTRLTVV.

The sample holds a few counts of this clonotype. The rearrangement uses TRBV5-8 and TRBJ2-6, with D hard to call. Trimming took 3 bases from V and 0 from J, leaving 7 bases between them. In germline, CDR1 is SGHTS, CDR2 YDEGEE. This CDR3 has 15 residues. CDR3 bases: TGTGCCAGCAGCTGGCAGTTCTCTGGGGCCAACGTCCTGACTTTC. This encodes CASSWQFSGANVLTF.

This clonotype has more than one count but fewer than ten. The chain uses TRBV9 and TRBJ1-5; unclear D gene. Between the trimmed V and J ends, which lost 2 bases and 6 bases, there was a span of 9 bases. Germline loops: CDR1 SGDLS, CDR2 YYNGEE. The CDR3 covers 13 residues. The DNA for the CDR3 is TGTGCCAGCAGCGTTGGACGGGGTCAGCCCCAGCATTTT. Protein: CASSVGRGQPQHF. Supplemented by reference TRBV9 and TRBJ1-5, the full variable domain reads DSGVTQTPKHLITATGQRVTLRCSPRSGDLSVYWYQQSLDQGLQFLIQYYNGEERAKGNILERFSAQQFPDLHSELNLSSLELGDSALYFCASSVGRGQPQHFGDGTRLSIL.

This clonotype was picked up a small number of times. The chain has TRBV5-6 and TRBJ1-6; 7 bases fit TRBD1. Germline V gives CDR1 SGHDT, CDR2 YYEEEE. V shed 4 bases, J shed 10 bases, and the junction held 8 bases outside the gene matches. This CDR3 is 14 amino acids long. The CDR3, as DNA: TGTGCCAGCAGCCCTCGACAGGGAATCTCACCCCTCCACTTT. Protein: CASSPRQGISPLHF.

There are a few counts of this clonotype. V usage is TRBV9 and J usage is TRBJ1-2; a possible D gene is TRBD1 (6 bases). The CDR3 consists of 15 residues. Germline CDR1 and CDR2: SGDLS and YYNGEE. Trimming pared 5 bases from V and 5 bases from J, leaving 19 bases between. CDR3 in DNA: TGTGCCAGCAGTCTTGACGGGAGGGGGGTATATGGCTACACCTTC. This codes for CASSLDGRGVYGYTF.

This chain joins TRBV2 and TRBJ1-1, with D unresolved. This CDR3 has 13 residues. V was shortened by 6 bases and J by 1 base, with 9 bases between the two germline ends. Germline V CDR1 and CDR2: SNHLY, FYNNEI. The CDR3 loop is CASRVNRNTEAFF. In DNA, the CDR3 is TGTGCCAGCAGGGTCAACAGGAACACTGAAGCTTTCTTT.

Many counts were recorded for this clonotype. The CDR3 sequence is CSAKGQLTEAFF. CDR3 coding DNA: TGCAGTGCTAAAGGGCAGCTGACTGAAGCTTTCTTT. The chain recombines TRBV20-1 with TRBJ1-1; D unclear. The CDR3 consists of 12 residues. The V end was cut by 4 bases, the J end by 5 bases, with 11 bases between. The germline CDR1 and CDR2 sequences are DFQATT and SNEGSKA (reference sequence).

This CDR3 is CASSQEWDRLYNEQFF. The CDR3 nucleotides read TGTGCCAGCAGCCAAGAATGGGACCGCCTCTACAATGAGCAGTTCTTC. The gene calls are TRBV3-1 and TRBJ2-1, with D perhaps given as TRBD1 or TRBD2 (5 bases each). The CDR3 has 16 amino acids. Germline loops: CDR1 LGHDT, CDR2 YNNKEL (reference sequence). Between the trimmed V and J ends, which lost 0 bases and 3 bases, there was a span of 12 bases.

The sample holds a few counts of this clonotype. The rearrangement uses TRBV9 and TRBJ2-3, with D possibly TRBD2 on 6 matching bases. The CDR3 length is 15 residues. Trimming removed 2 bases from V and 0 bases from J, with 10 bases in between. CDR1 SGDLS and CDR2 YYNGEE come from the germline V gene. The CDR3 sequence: CASSVSGASTDTQYF. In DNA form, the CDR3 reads TGTGCCAGCAGCGTTTCGGGAGCTAGCACAGATACGCAGTATTTT.

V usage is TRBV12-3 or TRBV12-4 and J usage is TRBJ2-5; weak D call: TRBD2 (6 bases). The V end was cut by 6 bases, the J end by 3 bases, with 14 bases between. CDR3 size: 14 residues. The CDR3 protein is CASSLGSLEETQYF. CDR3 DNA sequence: TGTGCCAGCAGCCTCGGGAGCCTCGAAGAGACCCAGTACTTC.

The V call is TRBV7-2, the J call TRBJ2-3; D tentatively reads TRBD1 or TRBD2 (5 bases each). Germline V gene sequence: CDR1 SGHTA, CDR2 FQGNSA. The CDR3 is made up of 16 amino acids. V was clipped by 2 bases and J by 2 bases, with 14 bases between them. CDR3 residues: CASSLTSWGSTDTQYF. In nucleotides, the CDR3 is TGTGCCAGCAGCTTAACTAGTTGGGGGTCCACAGATACGCAGTATTTT.

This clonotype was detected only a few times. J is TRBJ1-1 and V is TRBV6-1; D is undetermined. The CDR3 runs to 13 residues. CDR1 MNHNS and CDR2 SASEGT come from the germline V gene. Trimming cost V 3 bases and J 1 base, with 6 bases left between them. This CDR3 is CASSDRPNTEAFF. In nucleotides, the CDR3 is TGTGCCAGCAGTGACAGGCCGAACACTGAAGCTTTCTTT.

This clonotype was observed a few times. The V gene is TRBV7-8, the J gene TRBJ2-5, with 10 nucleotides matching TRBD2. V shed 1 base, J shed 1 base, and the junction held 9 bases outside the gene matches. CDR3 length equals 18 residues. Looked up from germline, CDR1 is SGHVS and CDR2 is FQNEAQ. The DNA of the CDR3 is TGTGCCAGCAGCTTAGTTGGTCTAGCGGGGGTCCCCCAAGAGACCCAGTACTTC. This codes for CASSLVGLAGVPQETQYF.

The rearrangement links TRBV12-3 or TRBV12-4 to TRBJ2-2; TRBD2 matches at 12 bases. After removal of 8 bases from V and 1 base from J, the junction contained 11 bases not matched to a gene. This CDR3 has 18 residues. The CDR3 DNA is TGTGCCAGCTGCCCCCGGACTAGCGGGGCTTTGAACACCGGGGAGCTGTTTTTT. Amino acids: CASCPRTSGALNTGELFF.

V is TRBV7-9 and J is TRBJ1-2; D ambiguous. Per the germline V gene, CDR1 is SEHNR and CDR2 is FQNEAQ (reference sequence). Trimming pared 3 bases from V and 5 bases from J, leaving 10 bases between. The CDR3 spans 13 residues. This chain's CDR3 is CASSLGPPYGYTF. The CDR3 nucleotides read TGTGCCAGCAGCTTGGGCCCACCTTATGGCTACACCTTC.

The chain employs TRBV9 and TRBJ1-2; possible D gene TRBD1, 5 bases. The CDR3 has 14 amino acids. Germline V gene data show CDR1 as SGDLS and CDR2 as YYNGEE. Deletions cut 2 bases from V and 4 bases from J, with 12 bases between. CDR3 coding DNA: TGTGCCAGCAGCGTGAATAGGGGCGGCTATGGCTACACCTTC. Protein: CASSVNRGGYGYTF.

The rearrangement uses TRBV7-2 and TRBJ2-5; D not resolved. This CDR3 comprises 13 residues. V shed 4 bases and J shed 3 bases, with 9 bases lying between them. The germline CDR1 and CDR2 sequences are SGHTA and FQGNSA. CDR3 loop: CASSSDLEETQYF. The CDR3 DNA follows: TGTGCCAGCAGCTCTGACCTGGAAGAGACCCAGTACTTC. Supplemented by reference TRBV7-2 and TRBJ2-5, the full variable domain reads GAGVSQSPSNKVTEKGKDVELRCDPISGHTALYWYRQSLGQGLEFLIYFQGNSAPDKSGLPSDRFSAERTGGSVSTLTIQRTQQEDSAVYLCASSSDLEETQYFGPGTRLLVL.

The CDR3 region is CACTGGAKETQYF. In nucleotides, the CDR3 is TGTGCCTGCACTGGGGGGGCAAAAGAGACCCAGTACTTC. This chain joins TRBV28 and TRBJ2-5, with D perhaps matching TRBD2 (7 bases). Germline loops: CDR1 MDHEN, CDR2 SYDVKM. The CDR3 loop spans 13 amino acids. Trimming removed 11 bases at V and 3 bases at J, with 16 bases between.

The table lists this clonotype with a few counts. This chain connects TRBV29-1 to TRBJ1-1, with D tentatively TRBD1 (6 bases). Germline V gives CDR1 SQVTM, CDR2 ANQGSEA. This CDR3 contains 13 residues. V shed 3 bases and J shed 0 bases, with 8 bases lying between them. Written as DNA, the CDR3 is TGCAGCGTTGACCGGGGGCTGAACACTGAAGCTTTCTTT. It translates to CSVDRGLNTEAFF.

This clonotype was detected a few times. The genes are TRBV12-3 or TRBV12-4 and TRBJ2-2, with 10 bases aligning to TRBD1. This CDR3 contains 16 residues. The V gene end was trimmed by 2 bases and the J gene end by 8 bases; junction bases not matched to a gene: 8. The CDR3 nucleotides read TGTGCCAGCAGTTTACCCGGGACAGGGGTCCGTGGGGAGCTGTTTTTT. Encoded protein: CASSLPGTGVRGELFF.

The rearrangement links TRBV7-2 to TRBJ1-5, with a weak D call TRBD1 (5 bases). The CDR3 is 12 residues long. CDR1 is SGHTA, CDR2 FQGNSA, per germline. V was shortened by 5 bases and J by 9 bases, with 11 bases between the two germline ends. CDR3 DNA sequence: TGTGCCAGCAGCCCGGGAGACAGGCCCCAGCATTTT. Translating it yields CASSPGDRPQHF.

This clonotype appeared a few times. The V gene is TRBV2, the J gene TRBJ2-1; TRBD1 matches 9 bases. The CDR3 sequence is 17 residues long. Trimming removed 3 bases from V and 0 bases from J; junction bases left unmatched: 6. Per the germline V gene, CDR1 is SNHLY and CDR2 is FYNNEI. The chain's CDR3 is CASSDGTGYTSYNEQFF. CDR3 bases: TGTGCCAGCAGTGATGGGACAGGGTATACCTCCTACAATGAGCAGTTCTTC. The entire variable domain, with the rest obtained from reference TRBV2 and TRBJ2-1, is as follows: EPEVTQTPSHQVTQMGQEVILRCVPISNHLYFYWYRQILGQKVEFLVSFYNNEISEKSEIFDDQFSVERPDGSNFTLKIRSTKLEDSAMYFCASSDGTGYTSYNEQFFGPGTRLTVL.